This TCR beta chain was recovered during a study of blood T cell repertoires in COVID-19. Background on the study: The origin of the acute and convalescent COVID-19 samples was the United States, Italy and Spain. T cells, B-cell-depleted T cells, or PBMCs supplied cDNA or gDNA.

Original processing notes: Amplification from reference gene primers served as the basis for estimated nucleated cell counts. The data were produced by immunoSEQ multiplex PCR, yet TCRdb's version contains in-frame clones alone and is incomplete. V and J calls plus clone size are reproduced from that table; the DNA served to infer D and trimming. The sample contains about 74,000 clones, roughly 90% of which appear only once. Trimming pared 0 bases from V and 6 bases from J, leaving 12 bases between. Germline CDR1 LGHDT, CDR2 YNNKEL (reference sequence). The CDR3 is 15 residues long. Sequenced input: peripheral blood. The sequence derives from a human donor in a cohort sampled during active COVID-19. The genes are TRBV3-1 (or the pseudogene TRBV3-2) and TRBJ2-1, with D perhaps TRBD2 (6 bases). This chain's CDR3 is CASSQDRLRGNEQFF. DNA of the CDR3: TGTGCCAGCAGCCAAGACCGGTTGCGGGGCAATGAGCAGTTCTTC.